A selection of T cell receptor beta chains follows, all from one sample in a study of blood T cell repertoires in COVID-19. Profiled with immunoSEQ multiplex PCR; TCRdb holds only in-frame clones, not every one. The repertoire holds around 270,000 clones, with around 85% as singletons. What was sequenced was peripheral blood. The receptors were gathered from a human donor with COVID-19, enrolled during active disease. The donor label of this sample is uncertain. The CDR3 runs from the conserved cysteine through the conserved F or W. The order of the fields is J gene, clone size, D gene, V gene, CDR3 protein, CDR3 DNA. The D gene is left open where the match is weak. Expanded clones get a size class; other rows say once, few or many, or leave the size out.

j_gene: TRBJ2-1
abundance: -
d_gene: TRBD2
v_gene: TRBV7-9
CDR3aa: CASSLGPSGSQEQFF
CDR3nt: TGTGCCAGCAGCTTAGGGCCTAGCGGGAGTCAAGAGCAGTTCTTC

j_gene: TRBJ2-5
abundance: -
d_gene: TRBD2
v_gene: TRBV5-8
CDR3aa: CASSPGLAEEETQYF
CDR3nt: TGTGCCAGCAGCCCGGGACTAGCGGAGGAAGAGACCCAGTACTTC

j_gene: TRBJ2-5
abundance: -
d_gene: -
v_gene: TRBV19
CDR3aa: CASSIGYSGMEETQYF
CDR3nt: TGTGCCAGTAGTATAGGTTACTCGGGGATGGAAGAGACCCAGTACTTC

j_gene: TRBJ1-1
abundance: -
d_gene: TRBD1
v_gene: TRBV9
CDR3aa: CASSERGNRGFPNTEAFF
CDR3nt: TGTGCCAGCAGCGAGAGGGGGAACAGGGGATTTCCGAACACTGAAGCTTTCTTT

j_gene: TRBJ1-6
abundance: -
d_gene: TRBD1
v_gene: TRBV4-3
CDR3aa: CASSPSGTGRSPLHF
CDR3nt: TGCGCCAGCAGCCCGTCCGGGACAGGGCGGTCACCCCTCCACTTT

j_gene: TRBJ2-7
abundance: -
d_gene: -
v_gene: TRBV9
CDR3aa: CASSVLASVAYEQYF
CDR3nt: TGTGCCAGCAGCGTATTAGCGAGCGTCGCCTACGAGCAGTACTTC

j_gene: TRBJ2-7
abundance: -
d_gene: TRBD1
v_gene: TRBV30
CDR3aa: CAWSGEYGTAEQYF
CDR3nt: TGTGCCTGGAGTGGGGAGTACGGGACAGCCGAGCAGTACTTC

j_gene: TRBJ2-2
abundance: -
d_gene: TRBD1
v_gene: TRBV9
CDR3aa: CASRRAGGATGELFF
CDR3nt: TGTGCCAGTAGGAGGGCAGGGGGCGCAACCGGGGAGCTGTTTTTT

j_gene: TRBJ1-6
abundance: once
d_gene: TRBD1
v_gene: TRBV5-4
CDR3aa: CASSLRTGNSPLHF
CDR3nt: TGTGCCAGCAGCTTAAGGACAGGCAATTCACCCCTCCACTTT

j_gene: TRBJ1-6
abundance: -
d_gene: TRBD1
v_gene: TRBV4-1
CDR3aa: CASSQDQGDSPLHF
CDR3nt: TGCGCCAGCAGCCAAGACCAGGGGGATTCACCCCTCCACTTT

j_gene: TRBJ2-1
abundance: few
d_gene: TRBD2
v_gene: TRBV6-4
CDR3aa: CASSVKAPGGALSEQFF
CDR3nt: TGTGCCAGCAGTGTGAAGGCACCCGGGGGGGCTCTATCCGAGCAGTTCTTC

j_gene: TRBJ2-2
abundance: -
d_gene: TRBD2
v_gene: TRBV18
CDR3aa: CASSRGLASNTGELFF
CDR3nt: TGTGCCAGCTCACGGGGACTAGCGTCTAACACCGGGGAGCTGTTTTTT

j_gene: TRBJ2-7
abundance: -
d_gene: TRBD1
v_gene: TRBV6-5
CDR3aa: CASSSWDRSSYEQYF
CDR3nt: TGTGCCAGCAGTTCCTGGGACAGGTCCTCCTACGAGCAGTACTTC

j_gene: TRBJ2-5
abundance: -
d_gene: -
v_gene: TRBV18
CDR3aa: CASSPQGYQETQYF
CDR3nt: TGTGCCAGCTCGCCTCAGGGGTACCAAGAGACCCAGTACTTC

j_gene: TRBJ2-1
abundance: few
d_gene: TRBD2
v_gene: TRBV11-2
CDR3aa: CASSLSGSLSFF
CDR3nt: TGTGCCAGCAGCCTTAGCGGGTCCTTGTCGTTCTTC

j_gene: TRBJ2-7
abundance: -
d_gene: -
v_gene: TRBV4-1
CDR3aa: CASSLGSGPYEQYF
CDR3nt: TGCGCCAGCAGCCTCGGGAGCGGACCCTACGAGCAGTACTTC

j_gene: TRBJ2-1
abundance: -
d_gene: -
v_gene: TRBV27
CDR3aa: CASRRTAYNEQFF
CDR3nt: TGTGCCAGCAGACGGACAGCTTACAATGAGCAGTTCTTC

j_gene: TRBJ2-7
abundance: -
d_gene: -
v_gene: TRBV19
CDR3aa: CASSTSTTSYEQYF
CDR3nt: TGTGCCAGTAGTACCTCGACAACCTCCTACGAGCAGTACTTC

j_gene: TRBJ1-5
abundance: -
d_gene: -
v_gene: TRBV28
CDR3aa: CASSLVQSNQPQHF
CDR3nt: TGTGCCAGCAGTTTGGTACAGTCAAATCAGCCCCAGCATTTT

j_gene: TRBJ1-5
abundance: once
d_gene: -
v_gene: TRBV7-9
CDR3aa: CAISPSGGNQPQHF
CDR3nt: TGTGCCATCTCACCTTCGGGGGGCAATCAGCCCCAGCATTTT

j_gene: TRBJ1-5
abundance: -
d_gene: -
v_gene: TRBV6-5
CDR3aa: CASSNSGVQPQHF
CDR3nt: TGTGCCAGCAGTAATTCAGGGGTTCAGCCCCAGCATTTT

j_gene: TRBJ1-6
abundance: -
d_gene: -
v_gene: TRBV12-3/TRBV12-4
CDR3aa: CASSSQGNSPLHF
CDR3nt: TGTGCCAGCAGTTCCCAGGGGAATTCACCCCTCCACTTT

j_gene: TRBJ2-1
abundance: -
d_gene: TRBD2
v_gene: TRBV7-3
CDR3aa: CASSWGLDNEQFF
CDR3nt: TGTGCCAGCAGCTGGGGACTAGACAATGAGCAGTTCTTC

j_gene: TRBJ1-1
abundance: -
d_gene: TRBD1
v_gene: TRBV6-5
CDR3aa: CASSYSADRDAFF
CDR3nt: TGTGCCAGCAGTTACTCAGCGGACAGGGACGCTTTCTTT

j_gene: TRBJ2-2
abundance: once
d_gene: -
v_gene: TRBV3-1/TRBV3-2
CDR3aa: CASSQVRGSGELFF
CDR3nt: TGTGCCAGCAGCCAAGTTCGAGGTTCCGGGGAGCTGTTTTTT

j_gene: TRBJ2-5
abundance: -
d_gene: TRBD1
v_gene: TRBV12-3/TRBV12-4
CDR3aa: CASSTGEETQYF
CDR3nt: TGTGCCAGCAGTACAGGGGAAGAGACCCAGTACTTC

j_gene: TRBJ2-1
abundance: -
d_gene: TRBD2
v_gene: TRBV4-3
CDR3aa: CASSQGLAGWDEQFF
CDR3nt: TGCGCCAGCAGCCAAGGACTAGCGGGATGGGATGAGCAGTTCTTC

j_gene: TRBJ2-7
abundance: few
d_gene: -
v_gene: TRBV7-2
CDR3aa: CASSLVASSYEQYF
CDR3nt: TGTGCCAGCAGCTTAGTGGCCAGCTCCTACGAGCAGTACTTC

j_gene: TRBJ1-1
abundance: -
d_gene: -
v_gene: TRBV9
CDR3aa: CASSARDTLNTEAFF
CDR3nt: TGTGCCAGCAGCGCCAGGGACACACTGAACACTGAAGCTTTCTTT

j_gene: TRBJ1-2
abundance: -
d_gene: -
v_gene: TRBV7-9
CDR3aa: CASSIQGVANYGYTF
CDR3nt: TGTGCCAGCAGCATCCAGGGTGTCGCTAACTATGGCTACACCTTC